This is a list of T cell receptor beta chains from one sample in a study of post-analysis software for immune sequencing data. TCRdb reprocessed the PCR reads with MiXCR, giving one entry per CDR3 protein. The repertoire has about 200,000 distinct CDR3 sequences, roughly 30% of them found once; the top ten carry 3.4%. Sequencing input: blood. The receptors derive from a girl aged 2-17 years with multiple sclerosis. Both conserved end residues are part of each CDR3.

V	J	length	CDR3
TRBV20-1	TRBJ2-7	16	CSAIPLTGAPVYEQYF
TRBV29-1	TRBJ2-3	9	CSVEDTQYF
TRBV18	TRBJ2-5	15	CASSPYRGIQETQYF
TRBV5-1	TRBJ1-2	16	CASSLGQGMANYGYTF
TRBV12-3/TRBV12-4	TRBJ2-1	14	CASWVTGSYNEQFF
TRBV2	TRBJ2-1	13	CASSEEVVLPQFF
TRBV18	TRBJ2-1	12	CASSLTPAAQFF
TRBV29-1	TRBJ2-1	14	CSVEEGTGYNEQFF
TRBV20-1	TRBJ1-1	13	CSARDMGRTEAFF
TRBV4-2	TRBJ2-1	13	CASSQDRLNEQFF
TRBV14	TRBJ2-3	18	CASSQEPLLAGVTDTQYF
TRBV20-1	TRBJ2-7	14	CSAESSSGTYEQYF
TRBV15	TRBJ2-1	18	CATSGDLGGRAGVNEQFF
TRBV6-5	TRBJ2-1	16	CASQAGTSVAGSEQFF
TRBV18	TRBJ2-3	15	CASSPTQGAADTQYF
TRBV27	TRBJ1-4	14	CASSLTGSEEKLFF
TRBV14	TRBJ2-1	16	CASSPLAGGRYNEQFF